This T cell receptor (beta chain) was sequenced during a study of blood T cell repertoires in COVID-19. The overall study: Specimens from acute and convalescent COVID-19 originated in the United States, Italy and Spain. Nucleic acid was either cDNA or gDNA, and it came from T cells, B-cell-depleted T cells, or PBMCs.

This clone was detected a few times. Data came from immunoSEQ multiplex PCR; TCRdb stores just in-frame clones and leaves some out. The sample holds fewer than 60,000 clones, 86% seen once. This CDR3 region has 16 residues. Germline-derived CDR1 and CDR2 are SGHAT and FQNNGV. The V gene lost 4 bases and the J gene lost 0 bases, with 15 bases spanning the gap. V is TRBV11-2 and J is TRBJ2-5; possibly TRBD2 for D (5 bases). This TCR derives from a human donor in a cohort sampled during active COVID-19. The sequenced sample was peripheral blood. The CDR3 sequence is CASSSGREGYQETQYF. For the CDR3, the DNA is TGTGCCAGCAGCTCAGGACGGGAAGGGTACCAAGAGACCCAGTACTTC.